This T cell receptor (beta chain) derives from a study of cytotoxic CD8 clonotypes in ibrutinib-treated CLL. The wider study: Following treatment for a median around twelve months, range 6 to 36, response samples were then taken. Study results and limitations: Under treatment, the uncommon public clonotypes either contracted or remained stable. Progressing and sustained-remission patients had different sampling times.

Details on this clone: Its antigen is currently unknown.

Using immunoSEQ multiplex PCR, the repertoire was profiled, and TCRdb retains in-frame clones only, with some absent. This sample yields about 56,000 clones, of which 55% to 65% are seen a single time; approximately 20% belongs to the top ten. Per germline, CDR1 MNHNY and CDR2 SVGAGI (reference sequence). CDR3 length: 11 residues. V lost 10 bases and J 5 bases, leaving 12 bases between the germline ends. This sequence was found in a human donor with chronic lymphocytic leukemia. The sample consisted of PBMCs, taken after 24 months of ibrutinib treatment. The chain joins TRBV6-6 to TRBJ2-7, with D perhaps TRBD1 (5 bases). The CDR3 region has the DNA TGTGCCACGGCCAGGGAACACGAGCAGTACTTC. Protein: CATAREHEQYF.